This entry describes one T cell receptor beta chain. Its recognized antigen is unknown. Per-nucleotide qualities are absent, and no much larger clonotype sits a single base away. Library preparation was by the immunoSEQ multiplex PCR assay. The deep sequencing platform assayed about 91,000 TCR templates per sample. Genomic DNA extracted from sorted T cells was used for TCRbeta CDR3 sequencing. From the authors' description of their analysis: Clonal analysis of TCRbeta CDR3 data was done in the R programming language. Comparing unstimulated samples against CFSE-low samples taken after the reaction was how alloreactive CD4+ and CD8+ clones were defined. Regulatory or non-regulatory origin of alloreactive CD4+ clones was assigned by matching sequences to the sorted unstimulated Treg and non-Treg repertoires. The clones in this table, taken by TCRdb from immuneACCESS, are in-frame only. Not every clone is retained; where verified, under half of the shortfall comes from an unresolved V gene, and the cause of the rest is unknown. The D gene and trimming were derived from the DNA, and the V and J assignments and clone size from that table. This sample has more than 45,000 clones in its table, and more than 80% of those were observed once. The ten largest clones capture around 40% of the sample.

TCRbeta CDR3 sequencing was performed on sorted unstimulated T cells and on proliferating T cells recovered from mixed lymphocyte reactions. Fresh whole blood from nine to eleven HLA-typed healthy donors was used to isolate PBMCs. These data are taken from a study of siplizumab effects on memory and regulatory T cells (dated by TCRdb to between 2018 and 2020). Regarding the research as a whole: The study looked at the effect of siplizumab, an anti-CD2 antibody, on alloreactive T-cell subsets in allogeneic mixed lymphocyte reactions made from human PBMCs.

Results the study describes overall, beyond this receptor: No functional confirmation was obtained for the suppressive function of proliferating Tregs from siplizumab cultures. Unstimulated naive T cells appeared to be more diverse than memory T cells, and naive cells seemed to make a substantial contribution to the alloresponse. Among mappable alloreactive CD4+ clones, the Treg-derived fraction averaged 68.8% with siplizumab versus about 25% in control reactions. Siplizumab significantly reduced the cumulative frequency of alloreactive sequences traceable to unstimulated CD4+ memory T cells. Sequences below about 10^-5 frequency were poorly captured, so only a minor fraction of alloreactive clones could be mapped to unstimulated subsets. About 80-96% of proliferating CD4+ or CD8+ clones could not be given a naive or memory phenotype.

The germline V and J ends show losses of 4 bases and 5 bases respectively, and no gene match explains 4 bases of the junction. The germline V gene encodes CDR1 MNHEY and CDR2 SMNVEV (reference sequence). Taken from cysteine to phenylalanine, the CDR3 has 14 residues. Of the read, only the CDR3 DNA is kept; its 42 bases are in frame from base 1. The chain is made from TRBV27 and TRBJ2-1; TRBD1 agrees with 8 junctional bases. Sequencing was performed on CD8+ T cells sorted from blood. This TCR was sampled from a human donor in good health. The DNA is TGTGCCAGCAGTTGGACAGGGCCCAACAATGAGCAGTTCTTC. It translates to CASSWTGPNNEQFF.